This paragraph reports one TCR beta chain. Its antigen is unknown. The data belong to a study of T cells and copy number aberrations in small-cell lung cancer. Profiling relied on immunoSEQ multiplex PCR, and the TCRdb table lists in-frame clones only, not all of them. This sample has fewer than 9,500 clones; approximately 85% occur once, and the top ten carry under 5.5%. All donors were smokers or heavy second-hand smokers. Study results and limitations: Compared with adjacent lung tissue, tumors had lower T-cell richness and clonality and non-significantly lower density. The tissue was entirely formalin-fixed and paraffin-embedded, which is known to produce sequencing artifacts.

This CDR3 contains 16 residues. Looked up from germline, CDR1 is SEHNR and CDR2 is FQNEAQ (reference sequence). Trimming shortened V by 1 base and J by 5 bases, and 17 bases separated the two germline ends. The source is a woman aged 45-59 years with small cell lung cancer. Sequences were obtained from normal tissue next to the tumor. The chain uses TRBV7-9 and TRBJ2-5; the D gene is possibly TRBD1 (5 bases). The CDR3 DNA follows: TGTGCCAGCAGCTTAGTAGCAGGGAAGGGAAGGGAGACCCAGTACTTC. Protein sequence: CASSLVAGKGRETQYF.